The rows below give T cell receptor beta chains drawn from one sample of a study of early T cells in non-severe SARS-CoV-2 infection. TCRdb analysed the 5' RACE reads with MiXCR anew, one entry per CDR3 protein. The repertoire includes some 26,000 distinct CDR3 sequences, almost 4.5% of them detected once, and around 5.6% sits in the top ten. The sequenced sample was whole blood. The receptor set was obtained from an adult who was a healthcare worker with PCR-confirmed SARS-CoV-2 infection or an uninfected control (not recorded which). The CDR3 runs from the conserved cysteine through the conserved F or W. The order of the fields is D gene, clone size, J gene, CDR3 length, V gene, CDR3 DNA, CDR3 protein. D genes are given only for firm matches. Size is omitted from some rows. Given values are once, few, many or a class for expanded clones.

>-|many|TRBJ1-5|14|TRBV7-8
TGTGCCAGCAGCCAAGGGGACGTCTATCAGCCCCAGCATTTT
CASSQGDVYQPQHF
>-|many|TRBJ2-4|12|TRBV5-1
TGCGCCAGCAGCTTGTGGGGGGACATTCAGTACTTC
CASSLWGDIQYF
>-|many|TRBJ1-2|14|TRBV3-1
TGTGCCAGCAGTTCGAACAGGGATAACTATGGCTACACCTTC
CASSSNRDNYGYTF
>TRBD1|many|TRBJ1-6|15|TRBV20-1
TGCAGTGCTAGACGGACGGACAGGGGTGGATCACCCCTCCACTTT
CSARRTDRGGSPLHF
>-|many|TRBJ2-1|14|TRBV24-1
TGTGCCACCAGTGATTTTTACAGGGAATATGAGCAGTTCTTC
CATSDFYREYEQFF
>TRBD1|-|TRBJ1-5|14|TRBV20-1
TGCAGTGCCACCGGGACAGGGAGCAATCAGCCCCAGCATTTT
CSATGTGSNQPQHF
>-|many|TRBJ2-6|15|TRBV7-9
TGTGCCAGCAGCTTATCGGGGTCTGGGGCCAACGTCCTGACTTTC
CASSLSGSGANVLTF
>-|many|TRBJ1-6|16|TRBV9
TGTGCCAGCAGCGTAGGGATGGAGAATAATAATTCACCCCTCCACTTT
CASSVGMENNNSPLHF
>TRBD1|many|TRBJ2-5|14|TRBV7-2
TGTGCCAGCAGCCTTACAGGGGTCCAAGAGACCCAGTACTTC
CASSLTGVQETQYF
>TRBD1|many|TRBJ2-3|13|TRBV30
TGTGCCTGGACAGGGGGTAGCACAGATACGCAGTATTTT
CAWTGGSTDTQYF
>-|medium-sized|TRBJ1-2|12|TRBV29-1
TGCAGCGTTAGACGGGACAATAGGGGCTACACCTTC
CSVRRDNRGYTF
>-|many|TRBJ1-4|15|TRBV18
TGTGCCAGCTCACCGAACAGGGATTTTAATGAAAAACTGTTTTTT
CASSPNRDFNEKLFF
>TRBD2|many|TRBJ2-5|15|TRBV5-1
TGCGCCAGCAGCTTGAATAGCGGGGGGCGAGAGACCCAGTACTTC
CASSLNSGGRETQYF
>-|many|TRBJ1-3|14|TRBV28
TGTGCCAGCAGGGGAGGGACGGCTGGAAACACCATATATTTT
CASRGGTAGNTIYF
>TRBD2|many|TRBJ2-1|20|TRBV19
TGTGCCAGTAGTATCGGGAGGGGACCAGGGTATGGTAGCGGATACAATGAGCAGTTCTTC
CASSIGRGPGYGSGYNEQFF
>-|many|TRBJ2-7|11|TRBV6-1
TGTGCCAGCAGGGACAACTACGAGCAGTACTTC
CASRDNYEQYF